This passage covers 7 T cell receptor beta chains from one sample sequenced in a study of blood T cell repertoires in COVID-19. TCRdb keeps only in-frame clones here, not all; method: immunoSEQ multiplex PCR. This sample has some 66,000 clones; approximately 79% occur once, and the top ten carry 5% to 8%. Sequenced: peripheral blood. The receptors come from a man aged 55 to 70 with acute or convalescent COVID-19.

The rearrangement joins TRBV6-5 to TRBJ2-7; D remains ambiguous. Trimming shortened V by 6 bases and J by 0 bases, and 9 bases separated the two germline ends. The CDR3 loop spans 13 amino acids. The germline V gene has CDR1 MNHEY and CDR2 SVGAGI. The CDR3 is CASRWSYSYEQYV. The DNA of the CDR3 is TGTGCCAGCAGATGGAGTTACTCCTACGAGCAGTACGTC.

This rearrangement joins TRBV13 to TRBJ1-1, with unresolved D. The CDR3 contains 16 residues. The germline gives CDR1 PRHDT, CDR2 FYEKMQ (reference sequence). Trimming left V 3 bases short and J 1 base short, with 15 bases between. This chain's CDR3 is CASSLNGELKNTEAFF. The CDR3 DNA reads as TGTGCCAGCAGCTTGAACGGGGAGCTGAAGAACACTGAAGCTTTCTTT.

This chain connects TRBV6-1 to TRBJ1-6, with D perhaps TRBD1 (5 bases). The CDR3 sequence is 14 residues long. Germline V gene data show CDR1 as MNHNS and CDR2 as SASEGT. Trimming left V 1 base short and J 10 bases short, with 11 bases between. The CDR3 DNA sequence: TGTGCCAGCAGTGAAGGGGCAGGGAAGTCACCCCTCCACTTT. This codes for CASSEGAGKSPLHF.

The CDR3 loop is CASSYIGTVGEQYV. The CDR3 nucleotides are TGTGCCAGCAGTTACATCGGGACTGTGGGTGAGCAGTACGTC. The rearrangement links TRBV6-2 or TRBV6-3 to TRBJ2-7, with D possibly being TRBD2 (6 bases). Trimming left V 2 bases short and J 7 bases short, with 15 bases between. The CDR3 spans 14 residues. CDR1 MNHEY and CDR2 SVGEGT come from the germline V gene.

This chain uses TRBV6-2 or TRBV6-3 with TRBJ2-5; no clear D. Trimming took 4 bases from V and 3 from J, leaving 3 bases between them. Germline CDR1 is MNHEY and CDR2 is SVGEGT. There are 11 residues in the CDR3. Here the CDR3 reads CASSSKETQYF. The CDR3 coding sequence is TGTGCCAGCAGTTCAAAAGAGACCCAGTACTTC.

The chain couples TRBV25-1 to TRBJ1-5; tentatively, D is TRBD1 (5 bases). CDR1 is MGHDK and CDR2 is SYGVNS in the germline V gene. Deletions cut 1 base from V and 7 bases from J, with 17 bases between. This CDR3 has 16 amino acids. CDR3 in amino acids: CASSESRWGGTQPQHF. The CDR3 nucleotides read TGTGCCAGCAGTGAATCTCGTTGGGGGGGTACCCAGCCCCAGCATTTT.

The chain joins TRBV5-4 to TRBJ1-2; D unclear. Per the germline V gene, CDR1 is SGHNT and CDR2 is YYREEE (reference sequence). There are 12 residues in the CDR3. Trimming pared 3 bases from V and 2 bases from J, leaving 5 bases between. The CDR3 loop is CASSSGNYGYTF. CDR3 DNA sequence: TGTGCCAGCAGCTCGGGGAACTATGGCTACACCTTC. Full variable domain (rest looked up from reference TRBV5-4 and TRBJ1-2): ETGVTQSPTHLIKTRGQQVTLRCSSQSGHNTVSWYQQALGQGPQFIFQYYREEENGRGNFPPRFSGLQFPNYSSELNVNALELDDSALYLCASSSGNYGYTFGSGTRLTVV.